The next 21 T cell receptor beta chains were all read from a single sample in a study of Ad26.COV2.S vaccination and SARS-CoV-2 variants. Regarding treatment: over 15 received Ad26.COV2.S at low or high dose, single or two shots; roughly five received placebo; per-sample allocation not given. Specimens were obtained on day 63 following the first vaccine or placebo injection. The data were produced by immunoSEQ multiplex PCR, yet TCRdb's version contains in-frame clones alone and is incomplete. The table lists hundreds of thousands of clones, roughly 90% of them singletons. The sequences come from peripheral blood, collected in a trial of Ad26.COV2.S vaccine versus placebo. These receptors all come from a person aged 18-65 years who received the Ad26.COV2.S COVID-19 vaccine or a placebo.

In DNA, the CDR3 is TGTGCCAGCTCACCAGCGGCCGGACAGGGAAACACCATATATTTT. This translates into CASSPAAGQGNTIYF. The chain joins TRBV18 to TRBJ1-3; D is perhaps TRBD1 (6 bases). Between the trimmed V and J ends, which lost 2 bases and 4 bases, there was a span of 12 bases. This CDR3 has 15 residues. CDR1 is KGHSH and CDR2 is LQKENI in the germline V gene.

V and J are TRBV10-3 and TRBJ2-7, with TRBD2 identical over 8 bases. Trimming removed 7 bases from V and 2 bases from J; junction bases left unmatched: 4. Germline V lookup: CDR1 ENHRY, CDR2 SYGVKD. The CDR3 runs to 13 residues. The CDR3 DNA reads TGTGCCATCAAGAGCGGGGGAACCTACGAGCAGTACTTC. The encoded protein is CAIKSGGTYEQYF.

V usage is TRBV2 and J usage is TRBJ2-7, with D unclear. The CDR3 covers 12 residues. V gave up 10 bases and J gave up 0 bases, with 10 bases separating them. Germline-derived CDR1 and CDR2 are SNHLY and FYNNEI. CDR3 sequence reads: CATRLSSYEQYF. Here the CDR3 DNA reads TGTGCCACTAGACTGTCCTCCTACGAGCAGTACTTC. The entire variable domain, with the rest obtained from reference TRBV2 and TRBJ2-7, is as follows: EPEVTQTPSHQVTQMGQEVILRCVPISNHLYFYWYRQILGQKVEFLVSFYNNEISEKSEIFDDQFSVERPDGSNFTLKIRSTKLEDSAMYFCATRLSSYEQYFGPGTRLTVT.

This chain uses TRBV11-2 with TRBJ2-2, with 11 bases aligning to TRBD2. CDR1 is SGHAT, CDR2 FQNNGV, per germline. CDR3 length: 17 amino acids. Trimming cost V 7 bases and J 4 bases; bases outside gene matches: 11. Here the CDR3 DNA reads TGTGCCAGCACCTCTAGGGGGCTAGCGGGGGGCACCGGGGAGCTGTTTTTT. Translated: CASTSRGLAGGTGELFF.

This chain joins TRBV5-8 and TRBJ1-1; 7 bases align to TRBD1. After removal of 6 bases from V and 0 bases from J, the junction contained 8 bases not matched to a gene. This CDR3 is 15 amino acids long. Germline loops: CDR1 SGHTS, CDR2 YDEGEE. Here the CDR3 reads CASNPGQTMNTEAFF. The DNA of the CDR3 is TGTGCCAGCAACCCGGGACAGACCATGAACACTGAAGCTTTCTTT.

The chain is built from TRBV10-3 and TRBJ1-5; no definite D call. The CDR3 is made up of 14 amino acids. V was pared by 8 bases and J by 0 bases, with 11 bases between. The germline V gene has CDR1 ENHRY and CDR2 SYGVKD. The CDR3 region has the DNA TGTGCCATCCAAGAGGGTGGTAGCAATCAGCCCCAGCATTTT. Translation gives CAIQEGGSNQPQHF.

The chain has TRBV5-1 and TRBJ1-6; 9 bases agree with TRBD1. With V trimmed by 3 bases and J by 7 bases, 8 bases remained unmatched. Germline loops: CDR1 SGHRS, CDR2 YFSETQ. The CDR3 loop spans 16 amino acids. The CDR3 sequence: CASSSDGTGWNSPLHF. CDR3 bases: TGCGCCAGCAGCTCAGACGGGACAGGGTGGAATTCACCCCTCCACTTT.

The chain is built from TRBV7-2 and TRBJ1-2, with D unclear. The CDR3 has 12 amino acids. V was pared by 1 base and J by 11 bases, with 11 bases between. CDR1 and CDR2 from the germline V gene are SGHTA and FQGNSA. In DNA, the CDR3 is TGTGCCAGCAGCTTAGGAGGGCTACGATACACCTTC. Its translation is CASSLGGLRYTF.

V usage is TRBV30 and J usage is TRBJ1-6, with unresolved D. The CDR3 runs to 12 residues. Germline CDR1 and CDR2: GTSNPN and SVGIG (reference sequence). The ends were cut back, 5 bases at V and 5 bases at J, with 7 bases in the middle. The CDR3 reads CAWEVDNSPLHF. In DNA, the CDR3 is TGTGCCTGGGAGGTAGATAATTCACCCCTCCACTTT.

The CDR3 loop reads CASSVGGSGRNEQFF. Written as DNA, the CDR3 is TGTGCCAGCAGCGTAGGCGGTAGCGGGAGGAATGAGCAGTTCTTC. This sequence joins TRBV9 and TRBJ2-1; TRBD2 matches 10 bases. Trimming took 0 bases from V and 7 from J; bases not matched to a gene: 4. The germline V gene has CDR1 SGDLS and CDR2 YYNGEE. This CDR3 spans 15 amino acids.

The rearrangement uses TRBV6-5 and TRBJ2-1; the D gene could be TRBD1 or TRBD2 (5 bases each). V gave up 2 bases and J gave up 6 bases, with 8 bases separating them. CDR1 and CDR2 (germline): MNHEY, SVGAGI. This CDR3 region has 13 residues. The CDR3 here is CASSYLGPNEQFF. The CDR3 DNA follows: TGTGCCAGCAGTTACCTGGGACCCAATGAGCAGTTCTTC.

The chain joins TRBV29-1 to TRBJ2-1, with 9 bases identical to TRBD1. The CDR3 runs to 13 residues. Per germline, CDR1 SQVTM and CDR2 ANQGSEA. The V and J ends lost 7 bases and 6 bases, in that order; junction bases with no gene match: 7. The DNA for the CDR3 is TGCAGCGGGGGGACAGGGACGGGCAATGAGCAGTTCTTC. Translating gives CSGGTGTGNEQFF.

This chain joins TRBV7-9 and TRBJ1-1, with TRBD1 matching 11 bases. The CDR3 has 15 amino acids. CDR1 SEHNR and CDR2 FQNEAQ come from the germline V gene (reference sequence). The V and J ends lost 5 bases and 2 bases, in that order; junction bases with no gene match: 4. This chain's CDR3 is CASSPRTGGNTEAFF. CDR3 DNA sequence: TGTGCCAGCAGCCCCAGGACAGGGGGCAACACTGAAGCTTTCTTT. The variable domain in full, with the rest retrieved from reference TRBV7-9 and TRBJ1-1, is DTGVSQNPRHKITKRGQNVTFRCDPISEHNRLYWYRQTLGQGPEFLTYFQNEAQLEKSRLLSDRFSAERPKGSFSTLEIQRTEQGDSAMYLCASSPRTGGNTEAFFGQGTRLTVV.

The rearrangement uses TRBV3-1 (or the pseudogene TRBV3-2) and TRBJ2-1; TRBD1 agrees at 9 bases. CDR1 is LGHDT and CDR2 is YNNKEL in the germline V gene (reference sequence). The CDR3 sequence is 15 residues long. The V and J ends lost 3 bases and 1 base, in that order; junction bases with no gene match: 1. As DNA, the CDR3 is TGTGCCAGCAGCCAGACAGGGGGATCCTACAATGAGCAGTTCTTC. Translation: CASSQTGGSYNEQFF.

The chain recombines TRBV5-1 with TRBJ1-1; weak D call: TRBD1 (5 bases). Germline CDR1 SGHRS, CDR2 YFSETQ. The CDR3 is 15 amino acids. Between the trimmed V and J ends, which lost 2 bases and 5 bases, there was a span of 16 bases. CDR3 loop: CASSLIPGSSTEAFF. The CDR3 coding sequence is TGCGCCAGCAGCTTAATCCCAGGGAGTTCGACTGAAGCTTTCTTT.

The chain combines TRBV7-9 with TRBJ2-7; 7 bases map to TRBD1. Germline loops: CDR1 SEHNR, CDR2 FQNEAQ (reference sequence). The V and J ends lost 3 bases and 2 bases, in that order; junction bases with no gene match: 7. The CDR3 consists of 15 residues. For the CDR3, the DNA is TGTGCCAGCAGCTTGGCAGGGGGTAATACCTACGAGCAGTACTTC. It is translated as CASSLAGGNTYEQYF. The whole variable domain, filled in from reference TRBV7-9 and TRBJ2-7, reads DTGVSQNPRHKITKRGQNVTFRCDPISEHNRLYWYRQTLGQGPEFLTYFQNEAQLEKSRLLSDRFSAERPKGSFSTLEIQRTEQGDSAMYLCASSLAGGNTYEQYFGPGTRLTVT.

The chain joins TRBV13 to TRBJ1-3; D is perhaps TRBD1 (5 bases). Per germline, CDR1 PRHDT and CDR2 FYEKMQ (reference sequence). The V gene lost 8 bases and the J gene lost 0 bases, with 17 bases spanning the gap. This CDR3 has 16 amino acids. The CDR3 loop reads CASGVGGFRSGNTIYF. In DNA, the CDR3 is TGTGCCAGCGGAGTGGGGGGGTTTCGCTCTGGAAACACCATATATTTT.

The gene calls are TRBV18 and TRBJ1-1, with 9 nucleotides matching TRBD1. The germline V gene encodes CDR1 KGHSH and CDR2 LQKENI. CDR3 length: 14 amino acids. V was pared by 4 bases and J by 3 bases, with 3 bases of the junction left unmatched. CDR3 sequence: CASSLDRGYTEAFF. The CDR3 DNA sequence: TGTGCCAGCTCACTTGACAGGGGGTACACTGAAGCTTTCTTT.

The V and J genes are TRBV11-2 and TRBJ2-1, with unresolved D. The V gene's germline CDR1 is SGHAT and CDR2 FQNNGV. The CDR3 length is 14 residues. The V and J ends lost 1 base and 7 bases respectively, with 11 bases between them. CDR3 nucleotides: TGTGCCAGCAGCTTAGGATCGGCTCGGAATGAGCAGTTCTTC. It codes for CASSLGSARNEQFF.

The chain is built from TRBV24-1 and TRBJ2-3, with 15 bases matching TRBD2. The CDR3 runs 21 residues. Per the germline V gene, CDR1 is KGHDR and CDR2 is SFDVKD. V shed 1 base, J shed 4 bases, and the junction held 14 bases outside the gene matches. In DNA, the CDR3 is TGTGCCACCAGTGATTTTCCCAATCCCGGGACTAGCGGGAGGACCCCAGATACGCAGTATTTT. This translates into CATSDFPNPGTSGRTPDTQYF.

The chain recombines TRBV19 with TRBJ1-5, with no clear D. With 3 bases removed from V and 0 bases from J, the gap between germline ends came to 12 bases. The CDR3 extends over 16 amino acids. CDR1 and CDR2 (germline): LNHDA, SQIVND (reference sequence). The chain's CDR3 is CASSIRDYNSNQPQHF. The CDR3 DNA reads as TGTGCCAGTAGTATCCGGGATTATAATAGCAATCAGCCCCAGCATTTT.